This TCR beta chain originates from a study of cytomegalovirus exposure and HLA in healthy donors. Study summary: Earlier sequencing of about 179 million T cells yielded 100 million to 140 million unique TCR beta sequences. Study conclusions and caveats: The authors enumerated roughly 160 TCR beta chains as linked to cytomegalovirus.

PCR amplification relied on 60 Vbeta primers (plus 13 Jbeta primers). TCRdb's copy holds only in-frame clones and misses some; the assay was immunoSEQ multiplex PCR. The table lists 120,000 to 150,000 clones, approximately 79% of them singletons. Regarding this clone: The antigen is not known.

Looked up from germline, CDR1 is SNHLY and CDR2 is FYNNEI. This CDR3 spans 14 amino acids. V lost 6 bases to trimming and J lost 5 bases; unmatched junction nucleotides: 9. This sequence originates from a middle-aged woman in good health and CMV-seropositive. The sample was PBMCs. V usage is TRBV2 and J usage is TRBJ1-1; 7 bases match TRBD1. CDR3 sequence reads: CASSTGQTDTEAFF. The CDR3 coding sequence is TGTGCCAGCAGCACGGGACAGACTGATACTGAAGCTTTCTTT.